Each of the 3 T cell receptor beta chains below was sequenced from the same sample in a study of OX40 agonist ivuxolimab in advanced cancers. The protocol was immunoSEQ multiplex PCR, while the TCRdb copy is restricted to in-frame clones and leaves out a portion. Here the sample spans about 100,000 clones, approximately 89% being singletons. This specimen was CD4+ or CD8+ T cells sorted from blood, taken in a trial of the OX40 agonist ivuxolimab. These receptors were taken from an adult with an advanced solid tumor such as melanoma, head and neck, liver or kidney cancer.

As for this clone: Mismatch with germline at one junction end may stem from a read error. Other DNA sequences from this sample encode an identical CDR3 as well. The V and J genes are TRBV6-1 and TRBJ1-5; no clear D. The CDR3 sequence is 13 residues long. The V gene's germline CDR1 is MNHNS and CDR2 SASEGT. The CDR3 sequence: CASSDNSNQPQHF. DNA of the CDR3: TGCGCCAGCAGTGATAATAGCAATCAGCCCCAGCATTTT.

This chain links TRBV9 with TRBJ1-2; TRBD1 aligns across 7 bases. CDR1 and CDR2 (germline): SGDLS, YYNGEE. The CDR3 has 13 amino acids. V shed 6 bases and J 2 bases; nucleotides not matched to a gene: 4. The CDR3 coding sequence is TGTGCCAGCAACTTACAGGGGAACTATGGCTACACCTTC. Its protein is CASNLQGNYGYTF.

The chain has TRBV28 and TRBJ2-5, with D uncertain. CDR1 and CDR2 from the germline V gene are MDHEN and SYDVKM. The CDR3 sequence is 14 residues long. Trimming took off 3 bases at V and 5 bases at J, with 13 bases between the two ends. CDR3 DNA sequence: TGTGCCAGCAGTTTGCCCCCATCGCGGGAGACCCAGTACTTC. Encoded protein: CASSLPPSRETQYF.